This T cell receptor (beta chain) stems from a study of spatial heterogeneity in lung cancer. Whole-study findings and limits: It was found that expanded intratumoral alpha and beta TCR counts tracked tumor mutation counts.

Via MiXCR, TCRdb re-called the 5' RACE reads, giving one row per CDR3 protein. The table lists more than 10,000 distinct CDR3 sequences, around 11% of them singletons, with approximately 14% in the top ten. Time point here: sample taken at primary tumor resection. The cohort: around 79 early-stage, untreated non-small cell lung cancer patients. This clonotype appeared many times. What it recognizes is unknown. CDR1 is SQVTM and CDR2 is ANQGSEA in the germline V gene. The CDR3 is made up of 14 amino acids. J was trimmed by 4 bases and V by 7 bases; bases with no gene match: 4. The material was lung tumor tissue, obtained at surgery. The J gene is TRBJ2-2, the V gene TRBV29-1; TRBD1 matches at 12 bases. This receptor was taken from a female donor with early-stage non-small cell lung cancer. The DNA for the CDR3 is TGCAGCGCCTTGGGACAGGGGGCCACCGGGGAGCTGTTTTTT. Its translation: CSALGQGATGELFF.